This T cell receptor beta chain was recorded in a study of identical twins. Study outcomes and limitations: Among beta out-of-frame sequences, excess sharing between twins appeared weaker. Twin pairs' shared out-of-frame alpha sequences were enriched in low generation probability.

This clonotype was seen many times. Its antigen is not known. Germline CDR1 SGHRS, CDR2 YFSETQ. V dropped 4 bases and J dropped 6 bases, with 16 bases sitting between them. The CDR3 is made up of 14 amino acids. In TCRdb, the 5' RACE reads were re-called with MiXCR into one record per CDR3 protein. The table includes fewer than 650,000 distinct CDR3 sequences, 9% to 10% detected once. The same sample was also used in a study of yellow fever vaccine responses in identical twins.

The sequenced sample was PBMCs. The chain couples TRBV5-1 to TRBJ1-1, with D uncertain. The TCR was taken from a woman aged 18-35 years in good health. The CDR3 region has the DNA TGCGCCAGCAGCCCCTGGTTGGGGAGTGCTGAAGCTTTCTTT. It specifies CASSPWLGSAEAFF.